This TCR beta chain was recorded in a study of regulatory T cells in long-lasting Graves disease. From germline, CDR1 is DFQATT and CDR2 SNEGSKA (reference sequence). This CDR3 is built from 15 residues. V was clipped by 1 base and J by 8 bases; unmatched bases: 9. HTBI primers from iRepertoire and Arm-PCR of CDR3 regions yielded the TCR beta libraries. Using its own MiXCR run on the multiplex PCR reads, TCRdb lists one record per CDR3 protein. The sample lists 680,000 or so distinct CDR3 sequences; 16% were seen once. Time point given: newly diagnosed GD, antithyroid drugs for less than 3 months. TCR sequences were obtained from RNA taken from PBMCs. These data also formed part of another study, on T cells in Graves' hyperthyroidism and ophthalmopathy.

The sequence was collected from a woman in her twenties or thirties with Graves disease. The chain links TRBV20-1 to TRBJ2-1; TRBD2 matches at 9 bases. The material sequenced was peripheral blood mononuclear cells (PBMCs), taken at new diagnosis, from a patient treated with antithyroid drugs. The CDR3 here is CSARAGLAGSHEQFF. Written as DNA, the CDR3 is TGCAGTGCTAGAGCTGGCCTAGCGGGAAGCCATGAGCAGTTCTTC.